This T cell receptor beta chain emerged from a study of T-cell reconstitution after alpha-beta-depleted transplantation in children. Study-level findings and limits: Surviving recipient cells, namely T cells and thymic progenitors, were the source of high day-60 TCRbeta diversity in some patients. Approximately two months post-transplant, alpha-beta T cells reportedly originated from several hundred expanded graft clones. T-cell numbers and diversity one year post-transplant derived largely from freshly generated T cells.

With regard to this clonotype: As yet, its antigen is unknown.

CDR1 is SQVTM, CDR2 ANQGSEA, per germline. V lost 0 bases to trimming and J lost 4 bases; unmatched junction nucleotides: 5. The CDR3 totals 15 residues. Library preparation (for TCRbeta) was performed with unique molecular identifiers. TCRdb re-analysed the PCR reads in MiXCR, keeping a single row per CDR3 protein. This table holds 900,000 or so distinct CDR3 sequences, approximately 15% found once. The sample here was PBMCs, mostly from graft donor cells, taken 360 days after TCRalphabeta/CD19-depleted stem cell transplant. This receptor was obtained from a male patient younger than 18 who had a stem cell transplant for acute lymphoblastic leukemia, so the T cells may come from the graft donor. This rearrangement joins TRBV29-1 to TRBJ2-2; 7 bases are shared with TRBD1. The CDR3 protein is CSVEELGGGTGELFF. DNA for the CDR3: TGCAGCGTTGAAGAGTTAGGGGGCGGCACCGGGGAGCTGTTTTTT.